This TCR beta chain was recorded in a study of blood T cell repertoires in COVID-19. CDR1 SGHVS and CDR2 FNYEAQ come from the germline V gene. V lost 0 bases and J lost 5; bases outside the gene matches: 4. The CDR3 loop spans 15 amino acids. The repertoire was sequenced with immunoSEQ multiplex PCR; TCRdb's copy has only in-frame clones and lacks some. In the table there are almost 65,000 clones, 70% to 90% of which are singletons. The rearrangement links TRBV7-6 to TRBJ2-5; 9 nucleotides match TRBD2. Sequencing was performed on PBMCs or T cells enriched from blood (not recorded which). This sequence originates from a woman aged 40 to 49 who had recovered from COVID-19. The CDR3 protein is CASSLAGGGAETQYF. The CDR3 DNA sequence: TGTGCCAGCAGCTTAGCGGGCGGGGGGGCCGAGACCCAGTACTTC.